This TCR beta chain emerged from a study of response to subunit inactivated influenza vaccine. Germline CDR1 is SGHAT and CDR2 is FQNNGV. This CDR3 is built from 17 residues. Trimming took off 1 base at V and 4 bases at J, with 16 bases between the two ends. Using its own MiXCR run on the RT-PCR reads, TCRdb lists one record per CDR3 protein. The data show approximately 500,000 distinct CDR3 sequences, roughly a quarter seen once. This clonotype was found a few times. A further study also used this sample, focusing on T cells expressing NK-cell markers. That paper adds: 5'RACE template switching with UMIs generated TCR beta cDNA.

The sequence was obtained from a man aged 50 or older who received an inactivated influenza vaccine. The chain recombines TRBV11-2 with TRBJ2-2; weak D call: TRBD1 (5 bases). The sequencing here drew on CD4+ T cells sorted from PBMCs, taken roughly 12 days after vaccination. This CDR3 is CASSLGYGRVSTGELFF. In DNA form, the CDR3 reads TGTGCCAGCAGCTTAGGATACGGCAGGGTTAGCACCGGGGAGCTGTTTTTT.